The 17 T cell receptor beta chains below come from one sample, sequenced in a study of blood T cell repertoires in COVID-19. The assay was immunoSEQ multiplex PCR, and TCRdb's table has in-frame clones only and misses some. This sample carries some 200,000 clones, about 89% of them seen once, and the ten largest clones take under 3.5%. The sequencing input was peripheral blood. These receptors were collected from a man in his sixties or seventies with acute or convalescent COVID-19.

V is TRBV7-2 and J is TRBJ1-6; D is possibly TRBD1 (6 bases). The CDR3 has 15 residues. V was cut by 1 base and J by 8 bases, with 12 bases left in between. In germline, CDR1 is SGHTA, CDR2 FQGNSA. The CDR3 spells CASSLGPGVDSPLHF. The CDR3 region has the DNA TGTGCCAGCAGCTTAGGTCCAGGGGTGGATTCACCCCTCCACTTT.

This chain connects TRBV5-1 to TRBJ1-5, with TRBD1 matching 8 bases. Germline V gene sequence: CDR1 SGHRS, CDR2 YFSETQ. This CDR3 has 14 amino acids. J gave up 3 bases and V 5 bases, and 4 bases lay outside the gene matches. CDR3 nucleotides: TGCGCCAGCAGGGACAGGGAAGACAATCAGCCCCAGCATTTT. The encoded protein is CASRDREDNQPQHF.

The rearrangement links TRBV6-6 to TRBJ2-1; D is possibly TRBD2 (5 bases). Germline V gives CDR1 MNHNY, CDR2 SVGAGI (reference sequence). The CDR3 contains 10 residues. V shed 4 bases and J shed 10 bases, with 5 bases lying between them. The CDR3 is CASSSGEQFF. For the CDR3, the DNA is TGTGCCAGCAGTTCGGGGGAGCAGTTCTTC.

This rearrangement joins TRBV2 to TRBJ1-2; D may be TRBD1 (6 bases). This CDR3 contains 13 residues. The germline V gene encodes CDR1 SNHLY and CDR2 FYNNEI. Deletions cut 6 bases from V and 6 bases from J, with 14 bases between. CDR3 in DNA: TGTGCCAGCAGGTCCCAGGGGAGGGATGGCTACACCTTC. Its protein is CASRSQGRDGYTF. Based on the CDR3 plus reference TRBV2 and TRBJ1-2, the full variable domain is EPEVTQTPSHQVTQMGQEVILRCVPISNHLYFYWYRQILGQKVEFLVSFYNNEISEKSEIFDDQFSVERPDGSNFTLKIRSTKLEDSAMYFCASRSQGRDGYTFGSGTRLTVV.

The rearrangement links TRBV6-6 to TRBJ1-2; TRBD1 is a possible D gene (6 bases). From germline, CDR1 is MNHNY and CDR2 SVGAGI (reference sequence). CDR3 size: 15 residues. The germline V and J ends were trimmed by 2 bases and 0 bases, with 10 bases remaining between them. CDR3 sequence (DNA): TGTGCCAGCAGTTACCAACAGGGTGCTAACTATGGCTACACCTTC. As protein: CASSYQQGANYGYTF.

The genes are TRBV10-2 and TRBJ1-2, with D perhaps TRBD1 (6 bases). V was trimmed by 1 base and J by 5 bases, leaving 17 bases between them. The CDR3 runs to 16 residues. The germline V gene encodes CDR1 WSHSY and CDR2 SAAADI. The CDR3: CASSEFSGGLEYGYTF. The CDR3 nucleotides read TGCGCCAGCAGTGAGTTTAGCGGGGGCCTGGAATATGGCTACACCTTC.

V gene TRBV7-3 combines with J gene TRBJ2-1, with 7 bases matching TRBD2. The CDR3 is made up of 15 amino acids. Germline-derived CDR1 and CDR2 are SGHTA and FQGTGA. With 4 bases clipped from V and 4 bases from J, the junction kept 7 bases outside the gene matches. The chain's CDR3 is CASSYGLGLYNEQFF. In nucleotides, the CDR3 is TGTGCCAGCAGCTATGGTCTGGGACTATACAATGAGCAGTTCTTC.

V usage is TRBV7-3 and J usage is TRBJ2-1; weak D call: TRBD1 (5 bases). Germline V gene sequence: CDR1 SGHTA, CDR2 FQGTGA. This CDR3 region has 16 residues. Trimming stripped 2 bases from V and 0 bases from J, with 11 bases between. In DNA, the CDR3 is TGTGCCAGCAGCTTAGGGGCGGCAAGCTCCTACAATGAGCAGTTCTTC. Translation gives CASSLGAASSYNEQFF. Filled out from reference TRBV7-3 and TRBJ2-1, the complete variable domain reads GAGVSQTPSNKVTEKGKYVELRCDPISGHTALYWYRQSLGQGPEFLIYFQGTGAADDSGLPNDRFFAVRPEGSVSTLKIQRTERGDSAVYLCASSLGAASSYNEQFFGPGTRLTVL.

The V call is TRBV28, the J call TRBJ1-6; a weak D match, TRBD1 (5 bases). Trimming took 7 bases from V and 9 from J, leaving 13 bases between them. Looked up from germline, CDR1 is MDHEN and CDR2 is SYDVKM. The CDR3 loop spans 13 amino acids. In DNA form, the CDR3 reads TGTGCCAGCACTGGGGCAGGATCTTCACCCCTCCACTTT. This gives the protein CASTGAGSSPLHF.

This clone was picked up a small number of times. The V call is TRBV19, the J call TRBJ2-3, with TRBD2 matching over 8 bases. J was trimmed by 5 bases and V by 6 bases; bases with no gene match: 7. The CDR3 runs 14 residues. Germline V gives CDR1 LNHDA, CDR2 SQIVND (reference sequence). The CDR3 DNA follows: TGTGCCAGTAGCGGGGGGGCCGGTAAAGATACGCAGTATTTT. The encoded protein is CASSGGAGKDTQYF.

The chain is built from TRBV5-1 and TRBJ1-5, with D perhaps TRBD1 (5 bases). V was shortened by 0 bases and J by 3 bases, with 13 bases between the two germline ends. Per the germline V gene, CDR1 is SGHRS and CDR2 is YFSETQ. The CDR3 spans 16 residues. CDR3 protein: CASSLDAVGANQPQHF. The CDR3 DNA reads as TGCGCCAGCAGCTTGGATGCGGTAGGGGCCAATCAGCCCCAGCATTTT.

The chain couples TRBV18 to TRBJ1-2, with 8 nucleotides matching TRBD1. This CDR3 is built from 14 residues. Germline V CDR1 and CDR2: KGHSH, LQKENI. V was clipped by 5 bases and J by 2 bases; unmatched bases: 4. The CDR3 bases are TGTGCCAGCTCAGCGGACAGGGAGAACTATGGCTACACCTTC. This encodes CASSADRENYGYTF.

A single count supports this clone. V usage is TRBV5-1 and J usage is TRBJ2-3, with 8 positions matching TRBD1. Germline-derived CDR1 and CDR2 are SGHRS and YFSETQ. The CDR3 consists of 15 residues. J was trimmed by 0 bases and V by 5 bases; bases with no gene match: 5. The CDR3 DNA reads TGCGCCAGCAGATCCGACAGGGGCAGCACAGATACGCAGTATTTT. It yields the protein CASRSDRGSTDTQYF.

The chain has TRBV28 and TRBJ1-1; D gene uncertain. Germline V gives CDR1 MDHEN, CDR2 SYDVKM. The CDR3 consists of 14 residues. The V end was cut by 5 bases, the J end by 0 bases, with 10 bases between. Here the CDR3 reads CASSIEGLNTEAFF. CDR3 nucleotide sequence: TGTGCCAGCAGTATCGAGGGCCTGAACACTGAAGCTTTCTTT.

This clone was observed a few times. V and J are TRBV10-2 and TRBJ2-1; TRBD2 matches 7 bases. Germline loops: CDR1 WSHSY, CDR2 SAAADI. Trimming took 4 bases from V and 5 from J; bases not matched to a gene: 5. CDR3 length equals 14 residues. CDR3 residues: CASSVRTRNNEQFF. CDR3 DNA: TGCGCCAGCAGTGTGAGGACTAGAAACAATGAGCAGTTCTTC.

The CDR3 DNA is TGCGCCAGCAGGCCCACTAGCGGGGGGGCCTCAGATACGCAGTATTTT. Translated, it gives CASRPTSGGASDTQYF. The genes are TRBV5-1 and TRBJ2-3; 13 bases agree with TRBD2. The CDR3 totals 16 residues. Germline V gene data show CDR1 as SGHRS and CDR2 as YFSETQ. Trimming took 5 bases from V and 4 from J; bases not matched to a gene: 7.

The rearrangement links TRBV19 to TRBJ1-6; D remains unclear. Germline-derived CDR1 and CDR2 are LNHDA and SQIVND (reference sequence). Trimming took 6 bases from V and 6 from J, leaving 9 bases between them. The CDR3 extends over 13 amino acids. The DNA for the CDR3 is TGTGCCAGTAGCGGGTACCTTAATTCACCCCTCCACTTT. Amino acids: CASSGYLNSPLHF. Full variable domain (remainder filled in from reference TRBV19 and TRBJ1-6): DGGITQSPKYLFRKEGQNVTLSCEQNLNHDAMYWYRQDPGQGLRLIYYSQIVNDFQKGDIAEGYSVSREKKESFPLTVTSAQKNPTAFYLCASSGYLNSPLHFGNGTRLTVT.